This T cell receptor beta chain originates from a study of molecular identifiers for immune sequencing clone quantification (dated by TCRdb to 2016 to 2019). Looking at the study overall: For a replicate experiment, RNA from roughly 18,000 or 92,000 naive CD8 T cells was divided into five aliquots, and four of the five aliquots were sequenced. This methods study benchmarked molecular-identifier clustering-based TCR repertoire sequencing (MIDCIRS) and TCR RNA copy counting, using CD8 T cells to do so. Study-wide conclusions, independent of this receptor: Even against a background of 850,000 to 1,000,000 naive CD8 T cells, spiked-in Jurkat TCR RNA amounting to a single cell's worth was reported to be detectable. In CMV-specific effector cells, over 99% of molecules were held by clones above 20 RNA copies, whereas under 1% of molecules were held by such clones in naive cells. Without barcode sub-clustering, chimeric consensus sequences inflated TCR diversity; chimeras reached as high as 47%. Naive libraries contained spiked-in Jurkat TCR RNA (approximately nine copies' worth), which is not part of the donor repertoire. Modeling estimated about three recovered TCR RNA copies per cell, compared with 9.5 to 10 by digital PCR, which implies roughly 30% capture efficiency. Highly expanded clone sizes could be underestimated because identical TCR molecules may share a barcode.

Turning to this clonotype: Its antigen is currently not known. No base qualities exist here, and no much larger clone lies one base off it.

Naive CD8 T cell libraries were made from about 21,000 to 970,000 sorted cells using 10%, 30% or 50% of purified RNA. Naive CD8 T cells, defined as CD8+CD4-CCR7+CD45RA+, were FACS-sorted into RLT Plus buffer on a BD FACSAria II. Around 10 TCR copies' worth of Jurkat RNA were spiked into roughly 17,000-1,100,000 naive CD8 T cell samples to test detection sensitivity. CD8 T cells were enriched with RosetteSep CD8+ T Cell Enrichment Cocktail and Ficoll-Paque, followed by ACK red cell lysis. Receptors were amplified or captured by PCR. Sequencer: Illumina HiSeq 4000. Preparation of bulk TCR libraries followed a previously described approach, with the TCR primers listed in Table S5. The Qiagen AllPrep DNA/RNA kit was used to purify total RNA. Before analysis, reads from multiple sequencing runs of one library were combined. The study's own analysis went as follows. Reads were retained only if an exact TCR constant sequence was present, and the retained reads were trimmed to 150 nt and grouped according to their 12-nt molecular barcodes. Reads in each barcode group were sub-clustered using a 15% Levenshtein threshold, and a quality-weighted consensus sequence was built for each RNA molecule. Non-functional sequences were removed, as were lower-count sequences one edit away from another. Based on a fit of two negative binomial distributions, barcode sub-clusters having less than 20% of the maximum read count were discarded. TCRdb trimmed the raw reads at Q25, called clones with MiXCR and kept productive beta chains. A single entry per CDR3 protein holds the most common genes and DNA from its merged rows. TCRdb's processing, not the study's, gives the V and J calls here. This sample is represented by approximately 550,000 distinct CDR3 sequences; 20% to 25% of them were singletons. Roughly 0.81% of the sample is taken by the ten largest.

For CDR1 and CDR2, the germline V gene lists MNHEY and SVGEGT. The CDR3, from cysteine to phenylalanine, totals 16 residues. Only CDR3 DNA is held: 48 bases, read in frame from base 1. Trimming takes 4 bases from V and 4 bases from J, and the germline ends sit 19 bases apart. Sequenced: naive CD8+ T cells from blood, with Jurkat cell RNA spiked in. In light of the paper, this sample's cell subset or site label describes: FACS-sorted CD8+CD4-CCR7+CD45RA+ naive T cells. Here the chain combines TRBV6-2 or TRBV6-3 and TRBJ1-1, with no confidently assigned D gene. The receptor was isolated from a human donor in good health. Some libraries in this study had Jurkat cell RNA spiked in. The sequenced DNA: TGTGCCAGCAGTTGGCCGGGCTCCGGGATTTCCACTGAAGCTTTCTTT. The translation is CASSWPGSGISTEAFF.